This TCR beta chain was recovered during a study of blood T cells in healthy people across ages. Isolation per sample recovered at least 6 million PBMCs. Primed by a sample-barcoded 5' primer and a J-beta primer mix, a second PCR proceeded for about 6 to 11 cycles. TCRdb ran MiXCR on the 5' RACE reads and lists one entry per CDR3 protein. The profile shows 1,300,000 or so distinct CDR3 sequences, roughly 60% of them singletons. Comment on this clonotype: Its antigen is unidentified.

Overall study results and limits: More naive CD4+ cells and higher diversity were found in long-lived than in aged donors. A roughly linear fall in TCR beta diversity per million T cells was seen with increasing age. The donors' CMV status was not determined, possibly confounding changes in expanded clonotypes.

The TCR sequence derives from a man aged 18-30 years in good health. The source material was blood.

The CDR3 region has the DNA TGCAGCGTTGAAGAATTGGAGACTGAAGCTTTCTTT. It encodes CSVEELETEAFF. V gene TRBV29-1 combines with J gene TRBJ1-1; D unclear. This CDR3 region has 12 residues. The germline V and J ends were trimmed by 0 bases and 5 bases, with 7 bases remaining between them. CDR1 SQVTM and CDR2 ANQGSEA come from the germline V gene.